This note documents a single T cell receptor (beta chain) sequence. This clonotype turned up a few times. There is no known antigen for this receptor. No per-base quality is available; no much larger clone lies one base away. To demonstrate the VDJtools post-analysis software, the study profiled TCR beta repertoires from the peripheral blood of some 13 young patients with multiple sclerosis. The multiple sclerosis patients were children and adolescents between 6 and 15 years of age. The sample comes from a study of post-analysis software for immune sequencing data (dated by TCRdb to between 2014 and 2017). With regard to the full study: The recorded disease courses included relapsing-remitting, secondary progressive and progressive-relapsing multiple sclerosis, and some patients had no subtype annotation. The multiple sclerosis patient repertoires were compared with 11 previously published healthy control repertoires from donors aged about 6 to 26 years. A subset of samples was prepared in parallel using single-end sample barcoding, then pooled and co-amplified after Illumina adapter ligation.

Here is what the overall study found, with its caveats: The control group was slightly older than the multiple sclerosis patient group. Strong co-clustering of samples prepared in the same batch was shown by direct clustering with F measure, prompting a batch-effect correction. Multiple sclerosis patients had significantly lower normalized Chao1 diversity than controls, a result that suggests substantial peripheral T-cell clonal expansion.

Library preparation used PCR. TCRdb records Illumina HiSeq 2500 as the sequencer. To reduce PCR and sequencing biases, unique molecular identifiers were incorporated into the TCR beta cDNA libraries. Every 1 to 10 million input T cells yielded 500,000 or so cDNA molecules, meaning each molecule approximated one T cell. The patient libraries were prepared and sequenced with the same protocol used for the earlier healthy control dataset. Samples belonging to the same batch were prepared together, multiplexed and sequenced on a shared HiSeq lane. Regarding the original processing steps: Raw barcoded reads were processed with MIGEC, and single-read molecular identifier groups were discarded before consensus assembly and CDR3 extraction. Clonotype tables were post-analysed with VDJtools, normalizing diversity by down-sampling all datasets to the smallest sample size. To correct batch-related cross-sample contamination, repertoire overlap clustering matched CDR3 amino acid sequences but not nucleotide sequences. In TCRdb, the public reads were trimmed at Q25 with fastp and aligned with MiXCR, with productive beta chains retained. Rows with one shared CDR3 protein collapse into an entry with the most common genes and DNA. TCRdb, not the original authors, processed these V and J calls. This sample is represented by 450,000 or so distinct CDR3 sequences; nearly 45% of them were singletons. The ten largest clonotypes hold about 12% of the sample.

Source material: blood. This TCR was recovered from a girl between 10 and 17 years old with multiple sclerosis.

The sequenced DNA: TGCGCCAGCAGCCGCGGCGTGGGACAGGGTGCTCGCAATCAGCCCCAGCATTTT. Its amino acids are CASSRGVGQGARNQPQHF. The chain was built from TRBV4-1 and TRBJ1-5; the central 9 bases match TRBD1. V lost 4 bases and J lost 2 bases, and the count of bases not matched to a germline gene is 12. The CDR3 numbers 18 residues from cysteine through phenylalanine. This entry keeps only the CDR3 DNA: 54 bases, framed from base 1. Taken from the germline V gene, the CDR1 and CDR2 loops are MGHRA and YSYEKL.